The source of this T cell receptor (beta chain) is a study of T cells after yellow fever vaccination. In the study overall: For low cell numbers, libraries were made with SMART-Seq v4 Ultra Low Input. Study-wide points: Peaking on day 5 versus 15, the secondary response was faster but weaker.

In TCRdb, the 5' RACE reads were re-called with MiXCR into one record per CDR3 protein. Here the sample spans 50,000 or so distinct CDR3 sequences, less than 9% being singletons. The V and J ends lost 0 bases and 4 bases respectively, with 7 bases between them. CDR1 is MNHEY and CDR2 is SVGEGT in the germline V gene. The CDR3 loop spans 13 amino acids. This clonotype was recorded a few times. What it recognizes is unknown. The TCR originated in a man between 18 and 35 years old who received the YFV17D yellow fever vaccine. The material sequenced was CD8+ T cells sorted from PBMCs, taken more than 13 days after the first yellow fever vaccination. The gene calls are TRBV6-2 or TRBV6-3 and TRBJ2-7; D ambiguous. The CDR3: CASSYSMMYEQYV. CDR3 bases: TGTGCCAGCAGTTACTCAATGATGTACGAGCAGTACGTC.